The 7 T cell receptor beta chains listed next were all sequenced from one sample in a study of pediatric ulcerative colitis. The repertoire was sequenced with immunoSEQ multiplex PCR; TCRdb's copy has only in-frame clones and lacks some. The sample contains 50,000 to 65,000 clones, about 86% of which appear only once. Source material: blood. The receptors were gathered from a boy aged 5 to 17 with severe ulcerative colitis.

The rearrangement links TRBV11-1 to TRBJ2-5, with D uncertain. This CDR3 has 11 amino acids. Per germline, CDR1 SGHAT and CDR2 FQDESV (reference sequence). V gave up 2 bases and J gave up 5 bases, with 3 bases separating them. The CDR3 nucleotides read TGTGCCAGCAGCTTATACGAGACCCAGTACTTC. Its translation is CASSLYETQYF.

The chain has TRBV27 and TRBJ2-5; 11 bases match TRBD2. V trimming: 7 bases; J trimming: 1 base; junction bases outside the gene matches: 17. Looked up from germline, CDR1 is MNHEY and CDR2 is SMNVEV (reference sequence). There are 19 residues in the CDR3. This CDR3 reads CASTELAGEVIVIQETQYF. The CDR3 DNA reads TGTGCCAGCACCGAACTAGCGGGAGAGGTTATAGTAATCCAAGAGACCCAGTACTTC.

V and J are TRBV15 and TRBJ2-1; no clear D. Trimming pared 1 base from V and 10 bases from J, leaving 11 bases between. CDR3 length: 13 residues. Germline V CDR1 and CDR2: LNHNV, YYDKDF (reference sequence). CDR3 DNA sequence: TGTGCCACCAGCAGAGTTCTGTCCCGAGAGCAGTTCTTC. This codes for CATSRVLSREQFF. Complete variable domain (other parts from reference TRBV15 and TRBJ2-1): DAMVIQNPRYQVTQFGKPVTLSCSQTLNHNVMYWYQQKSSQAPKLLFHYYDKDFNNEADTPDNFQSRRPNTSFCFLDIRSPGLGDTAMYLCATSRVLSREQFFGPGTRLTVL.

The chain carries TRBV5-8 and TRBJ2-5; possible D gene TRBD2, 5 bases. Germline V gene data show CDR1 as SGHTS and CDR2 as YDEGEE. V was pared by 4 bases and J by 0 bases, with 16 bases between. The CDR3 spans 16 residues. Here the CDR3 reads CASSRRLSQYQETQYF. The CDR3 DNA reads as TGTGCCAGCAGCCGAAGACTATCCCAGTACCAAGAGACCCAGTACTTC.

This chain links TRBV5-4 with TRBJ2-5, with no clear D. This CDR3 spans 14 amino acids. The germline gives CDR1 SGHNT, CDR2 YYREEE (reference sequence). V was shortened by 1 base and J by 1 base, with 8 bases between the two germline ends. The CDR3 coding sequence is TGTGCCAGCAGCTTGAGCCAGCTCCAAGAGACCCAGTACTTC. This encodes CASSLSQLQETQYF.

The chain employs TRBV5-6 and TRBJ2-7; 8 bases align to TRBD1. This CDR3 is built from 15 residues. The J segment lost 2 bases and the V segment lost 3 bases, leaving 7 bases of the junction unmatched. CDR1 is SGHDT, CDR2 YYEEEE, per germline. The CDR3 DNA reads as TGTGCCAGCAGCTCTCTGGACAGGGCTCCCTACGAGCAGTACTTC. Protein: CASSSLDRAPYEQYF.

This chain connects TRBV7-2 to TRBJ2-5; D not certain. The CDR3 runs 13 residues. CDR1 SGHTA and CDR2 FQGNSA come from the germline V gene. The V and J ends lost 5 bases and 7 bases respectively, with 14 bases between them. The CDR3 sequence is CASSPGVEGTQYF. The CDR3 DNA reads as TGTGCCAGCAGCCCTGGGGTGGAAGGGACCCAGTACTTC. The full variable domain, in which reference TRBV7-2 and TRBJ2-5 provide the parts outside the CDR3, is GAGVSQSPSNKVTEKGKDVELRCDPISGHTALYWYRQSLGQGLEFLIYFQGNSAPDKSGLPSDRFSAERTGGSVSTLTIQRTQQEDSAVYLCASSPGVEGTQYFGPGTRLLVL.